What follows are 9 T cell receptor beta chains derived from one specimen sequenced in a study of cytomegalovirus exposure and HLA in healthy donors. The PCR contained 60 Vbeta and 13 Jbeta primers. Only in-frame clones appear in the TCRdb table, and some are missing; sequencing was by immunoSEQ multiplex PCR. The sample shows some 190,000 clones, roughly 83% of them seen only once. The sample comprised PBMCs. All receptors derive from a woman aged 45 to 65 in good health and CMV-seronegative.

V gene TRBV27 combines with J gene TRBJ1-6; D remains ambiguous. The V gene's germline CDR1 is MNHEY and CDR2 SMNVEV (reference sequence). V dropped 1 base and J dropped 6 bases, with 10 bases sitting between them. This CDR3 region has 15 residues. CDR3 sequence reads: CASSLFRVGNSPLHF. The CDR3 DNA sequence: TGTGCCAGCAGTTTATTTCGGGTCGGTAATTCACCCCTCCACTTT.

The rearrangement joins TRBV7-2 to TRBJ1-2, with D perhaps matching TRBD1 (6 bases). Trimming took 3 bases from V and 5 from J, leaving 13 bases between them. The CDR3 runs 14 residues. Germline V lookup: CDR1 SGHTA, CDR2 FQGNSA. CDR3 coding DNA: TGTGCCAGCAGCTTGAACAGGGTTGGATATGGCTACACCTTC. This encodes CASSLNRVGYGYTF.

The chain has TRBV9 and TRBJ1-2; perhaps TRBD1 as D (6 bases). The CDR3 loop spans 12 amino acids. CDR1 and CDR2 (germline): SGDLS, YYNGEE. V was shortened by 4 bases and J by 6 bases, with 10 bases between the two germline ends. DNA for the CDR3: TGTGCCAGCAGCAACAGGGCGAATGGCTACACCTTC. Translating it yields CASSNRANGYTF.

On this clone: One junction end disagrees with the germline gene, perhaps due to a read error. CDR3 DNA sequence: TGTTCCAGCAGCCGGACAACTAACTATGGCTACACCTTC. Translation gives CSSSRTTNYGYTF. V gene TRBV7-9 combines with J gene TRBJ1-2; D may be TRBD1 (5 bases). CDR1 is SEHNR and CDR2 is FQNEAQ in the germline V gene (reference sequence). This CDR3 is built from 13 residues.

The chain employs TRBV5-8 and TRBJ1-5; D possibly corresponds to TRBD1 (6 bases). CDR1 is SGHTS, CDR2 YDEGEE, per germline. Trimming left V 1 base short and J 0 bases short, with 14 bases between. The CDR3 length is 17 residues. CDR3: CASSLWLTGSSNQPQHF. The CDR3 bases are TGTGCCAGCAGCTTGTGGTTAACAGGGTCTAGCAATCAGCCCCAGCATTTT.

V is TRBV6-5 and J is TRBJ1-3; D might be TRBD1 (6 bases). This CDR3 is built from 14 residues. CDR1 is MNHEY, CDR2 SVGAGI, per germline. V was pared by 5 bases and J by 0 bases, with 8 bases between. The CDR3 coding sequence is TGTGCCAGCAGTACGGACAGCTCTGGAAACACCATATATTTT. It yields the protein CASSTDSSGNTIYF.

The gene calls are TRBV7-9 and TRBJ2-2, with 7 bases lining up with TRBD2. The CDR3 loop spans 16 amino acids. J gave up 4 bases and V 4 bases, and 9 bases lay outside the gene matches. Germline CDR1 reads SEHNR; CDR2 reads FQNEAQ (reference sequence). CDR3 nucleotide sequence: TGTGCCAGCAGCTCACAGATGGGGGGGGGCACCGGGGAGCTGTTTTTT. As protein: CASSSQMGGGTGELFF. Variable domain in full (rest from reference TRBV7-9 and TRBJ2-2): DTGVSQNPRHKITKRGQNVTFRCDPISEHNRLYWYRQTLGQGPEFLTYFQNEAQLEKSRLLSDRFSAERPKGSFSTLEIQRTEQGDSAMYLCASSSQMGGGTGELFFGEGSRLTVL.

This chain links TRBV5-6 with TRBJ2-7, with D unresolved. Trimming shortened V by 2 bases and J by 0 bases, and 9 bases separated the two germline ends. This CDR3 is 14 amino acids long. Per the germline V gene, CDR1 is SGHDT and CDR2 is YYEEEE. CDR3 region: CASSLLGFSYEQYF. In nucleotides, the CDR3 is TGTGCCAGCAGCTTACTGGGCTTCTCCTACGAGCAGTACTTC.

The chain employs TRBV6-5 and TRBJ1-3; D gene ambiguous. Trimming removed 7 bases at V and 0 bases at J, with 13 bases between. Germline V gene lookup returns CDR1 MNHEY and CDR2 SVGAGI. This CDR3 is built from 15 residues. The DNA for the CDR3 is TGTGCCAGCACCTCATGGAAGCGCTCTGGAAACACCATATATTTT. It yields the protein CASTSWKRSGNTIYF.